Below are 25 T cell receptor beta chains sequenced from a single sample in a study of breast tumors, draining lymph nodes, adjacent tissues. TCRdb redid the calling of the multiplex PCR reads with MiXCR, one entry per CDR3 protein. This table has over 60,000 distinct CDR3 sequences, around 43% appearing once. Sequenced sample: breast tumor tissue. Receptors were obtained from a female donor with breast cancer. Some clones in this sample may be carry-over from other donors' samples.

CDR3 bases: TGCAGTGCTAGAGATCGGGCTAGCGGGACCTACAATGAGCAGTTCTTC. This gives the protein CSARDRASGTYNEQFF. V gene TRBV20-1 combines with J gene TRBJ2-1, with TRBD2 matching over 9 bases. Germline V gene lookup returns CDR1 DFQATT and CDR2 SNEGSKA (reference sequence). The CDR3 loop spans 16 amino acids. V lost 0 bases to trimming and J lost 2 bases; unmatched junction nucleotides: 5.

The chain has TRBV6-1 and TRBJ1-5; D gene unclear. The CDR3 length is 12 residues. The germline gives CDR1 MNHNS, CDR2 SASEGT. V was trimmed by 8 bases and J by 3 bases, leaving 8 bases between them. The CDR3: CASGQTNQPQHF. The DNA of the CDR3 is TGTGCCAGCGGGCAGACCAATCAGCCCCAGCATTTT.

A remark on this clonotype: A much larger clonotype is one base distant, so this may be a read error. The chain recombines TRBV6-6 with TRBJ2-3; tentatively, D is TRBD1 (5 bases). Near its end, the DNA agrees better with TRBJ1-5, so the J call may be wrong. Germline V gene lookup returns CDR1 MNHNY and CDR2 SVGAGI (reference sequence). This CDR3 region has 16 residues. The CDR3 is CASSPPLAGLTDTQHF. The CDR3 region has the DNA TGTGCCAGCAGTCCGCCACTAGCGGGGCTCACAGATACGCAGCATTTT.

V usage is TRBV10-3 and J usage is TRBJ2-7; perhaps TRBD2 as D (5 bases). Germline V gene data show CDR1 as ENHRY and CDR2 as SYGVKD. Trimming stripped 2 bases from V and 3 bases from J, with 14 bases between. This CDR3 region has 15 residues. In DNA, the CDR3 is TGTGCCATCAGTGAGCGGGATAGTGGCCTCTACGAGCAGTACTTC. Residues: CAISERDSGLYEQYF.

At least ten counts were recorded for this clonotype. The gene calls are TRBV4-2 and TRBJ1-2; no clear D gene. Per germline, CDR1 LGHNA and CDR2 YNFKEQ. The length of the CDR3 is 14 residues. The V end lost 4 bases, the J end lost 9 bases, and 18 bases lay between the germline ends. The CDR3 reads CASSPNEERNRYTF. For the CDR3, the DNA is TGTGCCAGCAGCCCAAACGAAGAACGGAATCGCTACACCTTC.

The genes are TRBV7-9 and TRBJ1-3; D possibly corresponds to TRBD1 (5 bases). This CDR3 is built from 15 residues. V lost 0 bases and J 3 bases, leaving 9 bases between the germline ends. Germline CDR1 and CDR2: SEHNR and FQNEAQ (reference sequence). The CDR3 is CASSLAGEVGNTIYF. In DNA form, the CDR3 reads TGTGCCAGCAGCTTAGCGGGGGAGGTTGGAAACACCATATATTTT.

This clonotype was observed at least ten times. The chain has TRBV5-6 and TRBJ2-7; 8 bases are shared with TRBD1. The CDR3 covers 14 residues. Germline trimming cut 5 bases from V and 6 bases from J; bases unmatched to any gene: 10. Germline V gene lookup returns CDR1 SGHDT and CDR2 YYEEEE. CDR3 sequence: CASRQGQAAGEQYF. The CDR3 region has the DNA TGTGCCAGCAGACAGGGACAGGCGGCCGGCGAGCAGTACTTC.

A remark on this clonotype: A read error may produce the germline difference seen at one junction end. For the CDR3, the DNA is TGTGCCAGCAGCCAACGGCGTGGGACTAGCGGGGTTTGCAATGAGCAGTTCTTC. Its translation is CASSQRRGTSGVCNEQFF. This sequence joins TRBV4-1 and TRBJ2-1, with 13 positions matching TRBD2. The CDR3 has 18 amino acids. CDR1 MGHRA and CDR2 YSYEKL come from the germline V gene.

Concerning this clonotype: The junction departs from germline at one end; a sequencing error may be responsible. The V and J genes are TRBV2 and TRBJ1-5, with a possible D match to TRBD1 (6 bases). This CDR3 is built from 15 residues. CDR1 is SNHLY, CDR2 FYNNEI, per germline. CDR3 coding DNA: TGTGCCAGCCGTGAACAGGGTAATAGCAATCAGCCCCAGCATTTT. Residues: CASREQGNSNQPQHF. Supplemented by reference TRBV2 and TRBJ1-5, the full variable domain reads EPEVTQTPSHQVTQMGQEVILRCVPISNHLYFYWYRQILGQKVEFLVSFYNNEISEKSEIFDDQFSVERPDGSNFTLKIRSTKLEDSAMYFCASREQGNSNQPQHFGDGTRLSIL.

Notes on this clonotype: This sequence may be a read error, since a much larger clone differs from it by one base. The chain links TRBV7-9 to TRBJ2-3, with 10 bases identical to TRBD2. The CDR3 consists of 16 residues. The germline V gene encodes CDR1 SEHNR and CDR2 FQNEAQ (reference sequence). V was clipped by 7 bases and J by 8 bases; unmatched bases: 15. Written as DNA, the CDR3 is TGTGCCAGCAAAACCCCCCGGACTAGCGGATTGGGTACGCAGTATTTT. Translation gives CASKTPRTSGLGTQYF. Supplemented by reference TRBV7-9 and TRBJ2-3, the full variable domain reads DTGVSQNPRHKITKRGQNVTFRCDPISEHNRLYWYRQTLGQGPEFLTYFQNEAQLEKSRLLSDRFSAERPKGSFSTLEIQRTEQGDSAMYLCASKTPRTSGLGTQYFGPGTRLTVL.

This clonotype showed up many times. The chain carries TRBV6-1 and TRBJ2-1; 11 nucleotides agree with TRBD1. V lost 6 bases and J lost 4; bases outside the gene matches: 5. Germline assignment: CDR1 MNHNS and CDR2 SASEGT. The length of the CDR3 is 15 residues. The CDR3 here is CASRWDRGTYNEQFF. CDR3 coding DNA: TGTGCCAGCAGGTGGGACAGGGGGACATACAATGAGCAGTTCTTC.

This clonotype was detected ten times or more. CDR3 DNA: TGTGCCAGCAGCTTGGTGGGACAGGGGTTCGATACGCAGTATTTT. It is translated as CASSLVGQGFDTQYF. The gene calls are TRBV7-3 and TRBJ2-3; 10 bases match TRBD1. V shed 3 bases, J shed 6 bases, and the junction held 6 bases outside the gene matches. The CDR3 extends over 15 amino acids. Looked up from germline, CDR1 is SGHTA and CDR2 is FQGTGA. Filled out from reference TRBV7-3 and TRBJ2-3, the complete variable domain reads GAGVSQTPSNKVTEKGKYVELRCDPISGHTALYWYRQSLGQGPEFLIYFQGTGAADDSGLPNDRFFAVRPEGSVSTLKIQRTERGDSAVYLCASSLVGQGFDTQYFGPGTRLTVL.

Comment on this clonotype: This clone may be a read error of a much larger clone one base away. The conserved phenylalanine or tryptophan normally closing the CDR3 is absent here, so this likely arose from a read error. J is TRBJ2-2 and V is TRBV6-2 or TRBV6-3, with D unresolved. V lost 4 bases to trimming and J lost 5 bases, with 11 bases between them. CDR1 is MNHEY, CDR2 SVGEGT, per germline. CDR3 length: 14 amino acids. Written as DNA, the CDR3 is TGTGCCAGCAGTTCCTCAGAGACTACCGGGGAGCTGTTTTCT. Protein: CASSSSETTGELFS.

This clonotype was seen a few times. The CDR3 DNA follows: TGTGCCAGCAGCTTACGCCAGGCGCAAGAAGCTTTCTTT. It yields the protein CASSLRQAQEAFF. The rearrangement joins TRBV7-9 to TRBJ1-1, with D unclear. CDR3 length: 13 residues. The V gene's germline CDR1 is SEHNR and CDR2 FQNEAQ (reference sequence). V lost 2 bases, J lost 8 bases, and 12 bases lay in between.

In its sample, this clonotype was seen many times. The chain combines TRBV9 with TRBJ1-4, with TRBD1 matching 10 bases. J lost 4 bases, V lost 2 bases, and 8 bases had no gene match. Germline V gene data show CDR1 as SGDLS and CDR2 as YYNGEE. CDR3 size: 17 residues. The CDR3 sequence is CASSVGDRGQYNEKLFF. In DNA, the CDR3 is TGTGCCAGCAGCGTTGGGGACAGGGGCCAATATAATGAAAAACTGTTTTTT.

Only one count was recorded for this clonotype. This chain uses TRBV7-3 with TRBJ2-6; TRBD2 matches 9 bases. The CDR3 has 18 amino acids. Germline CDR1 SGHTA, CDR2 FQGTGA. J lost 1 base, V lost 2 bases, and 6 bases had no gene match. CDR3 residues: CASSLELSGSSGANVLTF. The CDR3 coding sequence is TGTGCCAGCAGCTTAGAACTTAGCGGGAGTTCTGGGGCCAACGTCCTGACTTTC.

This clonotype came up many times. The chain carries TRBV6-1 and TRBJ1-2; TRBD1 is a possible D gene (6 bases). Between the trimmed V and J ends, which lost 2 bases and 4 bases, there was a span of 14 bases. Germline loops: CDR1 MNHNS, CDR2 SASEGT. The CDR3 runs to 15 residues. CDR3 DNA sequence: TGTGCCAGCAGTGAACTGGGACATACTGCCTATGGCTACACCTTC. Translated: CASSELGHTAYGYTF.

The chain is built from TRBV12-3 or TRBV12-4 and TRBJ1-1; maybe TRBD1 (5 bases). Trimming removed 4 bases at V and 4 bases at J, with 10 bases between. The CDR3 loop spans 13 amino acids. The CDR3 region is CASSSGVATEAFF. The CDR3, as DNA: TGTGCCAGCAGTTCGGGGGTGGCCACTGAAGCTTTCTTT.

The chain couples TRBV18 to TRBJ2-3; maybe TRBD1 (6 bases). This CDR3 spans 15 amino acids. Germline CDR1 and CDR2: KGHSH and LQKENI. Trimming left V 6 bases short and J 0 bases short, with 13 bases between. This CDR3 is CASSRTAASTDTQYF. The DNA for the CDR3 is TGTGCCAGCTCGAGGACAGCCGCTAGCACAGATACGCAGTATTTT.

The rearrangement links TRBV6-5 to TRBJ2-5, with 7 positions matching TRBD2. CDR3 length: 15 residues. V dropped 5 bases and J dropped 2; count of bases not matched to a gene: 8. Per the germline V gene, CDR1 is MNHEY and CDR2 is SVGAGI. CDR3 DNA: TGTGCCAGCAGTCCCTCTCTAGCGGATCAAGAGACCCAGTACTTC. Encoded protein: CASSPSLADQETQYF.

This clonotype was observed at least ten times. As DNA, the CDR3 is TGTGCCAGCACAATCCGGGACAGGGGGTATATCCCCCAAGAGACCCAGTACTTC. Its translation: CASTIRDRGYIPQETQYF. J is TRBJ2-5 and V is TRBV6-1; TRBD1 matches at 11 bases. The CDR3 is 18 amino acids. The J segment lost 1 base and the V segment lost 7 bases, leaving 14 bases of the junction unmatched. Germline CDR1 reads MNHNS; CDR2 reads SASEGT.

Concerning this clonotype: A single base separates this from a much larger clone, so it may be a read error. The V gene is TRBV15, the J gene TRBJ1-1; D remains unclear. The germline V and J ends were trimmed by 3 bases and 6 bases, with 14 bases remaining between them. The CDR3 totals 14 residues. The germline CDR1 and CDR2 sequences are LNHNV and YYDKDF (reference sequence). This CDR3 is CATSRAERNAEAFF. CDR3 bases: TGTGCCACCAGCAGGGCCGAGAGAAACGCTGAAGCTTTCTTT.

There are a few counts of this clonotype. The rearrangement uses TRBV19 and TRBJ1-2; D is unclear. Trimming left V 3 bases short and J 2 bases short, with 10 bases between. From germline, CDR1 is LNHDA and CDR2 SQIVND (reference sequence). The CDR3 length is 14 residues. The CDR3 bases are TGTGCCAGTAGTATCGGAGTGGGGAACTATGGCTACACCTTC. It yields the protein CASSIGVGNYGYTF.

This clonotype was found many times. This may come from a read error, since a much larger clone is one base off. This chain links TRBV25-1 with TRBJ2-7, with D uncertain. Trimming removed 5 bases at V and 3 bases at J, with 14 bases between. From germline, CDR1 is MGHDK and CDR2 SYGVNS. The CDR3 extends over 14 amino acids. CDR3 nucleotides: TGTGCCAGCAGTCCCCCCGAGAGCATCTACGAGCAGTACTTC. This gives the protein CASSPPESIYEQYF.

This clonotype appeared many times. The chain links TRBV20-1 to TRBJ2-1; the D gene is possibly TRBD2 (6 bases). The CDR3 has 17 amino acids. The germline gives CDR1 DFQATT, CDR2 SNEGSKA (reference sequence). Trimming cost V 0 bases and J 7 bases, with 22 bases left between them. This CDR3 reads CSARDATAGLRANEQFF. In nucleotides, the CDR3 is TGCAGTGCTAGAGATGCAACCGCGGGACTCAGGGCGAATGAGCAGTTCTTC.